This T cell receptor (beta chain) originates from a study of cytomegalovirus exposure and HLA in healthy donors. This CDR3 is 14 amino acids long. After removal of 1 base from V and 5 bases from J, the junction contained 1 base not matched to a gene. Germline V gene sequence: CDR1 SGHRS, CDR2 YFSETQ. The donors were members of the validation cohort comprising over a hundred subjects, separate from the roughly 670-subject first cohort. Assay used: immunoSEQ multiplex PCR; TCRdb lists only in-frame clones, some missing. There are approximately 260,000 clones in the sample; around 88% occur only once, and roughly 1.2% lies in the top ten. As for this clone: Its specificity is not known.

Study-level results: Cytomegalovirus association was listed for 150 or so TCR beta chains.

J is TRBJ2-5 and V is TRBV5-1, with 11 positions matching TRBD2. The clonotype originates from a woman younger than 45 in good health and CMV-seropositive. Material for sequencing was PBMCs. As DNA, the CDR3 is TGCGCCAGCAGCTTGACTAGCGGGAGCGAGACCCAGTACTTC. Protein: CASSLTSGSETQYF.